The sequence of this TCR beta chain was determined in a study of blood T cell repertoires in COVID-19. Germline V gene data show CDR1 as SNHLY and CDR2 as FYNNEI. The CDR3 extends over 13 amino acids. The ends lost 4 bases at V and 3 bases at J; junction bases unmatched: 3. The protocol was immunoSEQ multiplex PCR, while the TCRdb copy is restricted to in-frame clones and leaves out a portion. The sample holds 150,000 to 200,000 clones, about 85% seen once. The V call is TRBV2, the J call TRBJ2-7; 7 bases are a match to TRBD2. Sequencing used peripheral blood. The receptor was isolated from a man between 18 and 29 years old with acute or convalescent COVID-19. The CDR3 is CASSGLAYYEQYV. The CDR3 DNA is TGTGCCAGCAGTGGACTAGCCTACTACGAGCAGTACGTC.